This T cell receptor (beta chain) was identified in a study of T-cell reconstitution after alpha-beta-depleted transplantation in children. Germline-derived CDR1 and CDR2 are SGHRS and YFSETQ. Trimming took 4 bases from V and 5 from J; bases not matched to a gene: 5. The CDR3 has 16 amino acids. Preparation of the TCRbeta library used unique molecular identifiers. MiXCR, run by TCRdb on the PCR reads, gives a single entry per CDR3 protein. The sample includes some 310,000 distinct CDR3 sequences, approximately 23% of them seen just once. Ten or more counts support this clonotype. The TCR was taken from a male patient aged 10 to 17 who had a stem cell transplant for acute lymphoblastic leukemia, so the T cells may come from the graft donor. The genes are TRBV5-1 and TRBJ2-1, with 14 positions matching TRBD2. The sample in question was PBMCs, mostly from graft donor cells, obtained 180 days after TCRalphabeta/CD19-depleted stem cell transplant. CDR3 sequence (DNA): TGCGCCAGCAGCACCCGACTAGCGGGAGGGCACAATGAGCAGTTCTTC. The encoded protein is CASSTRLAGGHNEQFF. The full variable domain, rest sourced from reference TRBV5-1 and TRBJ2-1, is KAGVTQTPRYLIKTRGQQVTLSCSPISGHRSVSWYQQTPGQGLQFLFEYFSETQRNKGNFPGRFSGRQFSNSRSEMNVSTLELGDSALYLCASSTRLAGGHNEQFFGPGTRLTVL.